This entry concerns a single T cell receptor beta chain. This clone was found a few times. What antigen it recognizes has not been identified. There are no base qualities to consult, and no much larger clone falls within one base. The data stem from a study of shared clonotypes between healthy human individuals (dated by TCRdb to about 2020). Concerning the study at large: The cohort included three men and a couple of women between 18 and 49 years of age. Leukapheresis yielded between about 0.8 and 8.9 billion PBMCs per donor. Blood TCR repertoires of several healthy adults were deeply sequenced to estimate repertoire size and the extent of clonotype sharing between individuals. For each donor, three plates each were used for CD4 naive and CD4 memory, two plates were used for CD8 naive, and one plate was used for CD8 memory. Different laboratories and diverse techniques were used to prepare libraries and sequence TCR repertoires, to increase sequencing depth and limit assay-specific biases.

The donors were healthy, HIV-negative adults with no recently reported acute infections or vaccinations. Every donor was a Caucasian adult living in Nashville, Tennessee, USA. Magnetic negative selection was used to enrich CD4+ T cells, after which naive cells were positively selected on CD45RA and the negative fraction became the memory subset. After blood collection by leukapheresis, PBMCs were isolated using Ficoll-Histopaque density gradient centrifugation and then cryopreserved in the vapor phase of liquid nitrogen. Analytical flow cytometry was used to check the purity and quantity of every magnetically sorted T cell population. From each sorted fraction, genomic DNA was isolated and quantified by UV absorbance on a Nanodrop 2000c. General study outcomes and caveats: The small number of donors limited the genetic and exposure-history diversity represented. When a handful of donors were compared, the shared fraction of clonotypes was around 5% for naive CD4, around 3.5% for naive CD8, 2.3% for memory CD4, and 0.4% for memory CD8. Incomplete sequencing was indicated by rarefaction of sorted-subset datasets, despite the large sequencing depth. Estimated clonotype richness was generally larger for naive than for memory subsets. Pairwise subsampling led to the expectation that sequencing depth would affect the degree of clonotype sharing among donors. Clonotypes shared by all four sorted-subset donors showed higher generation probabilities than non-shared clonotypes. Sampling was restricted to blood, and TCR repertoires in tissue are likely to differ from TCR repertoires in blood.

The germline V gene (reference sequence) supplies CDR1 SGHNT and CDR2 YYREEE. After removal of 4 bases from V and 7 bases from J, the junction retains 10 bases not matched to a gene. CDR3 length: 14 amino acids, cysteine to phenylalanine. Only the CDR3 DNA stays, 42 bases, in frame from base 1. Using the deep immunoSEQ assay, TCR CDR3 regions were amplified from genomic DNA by multiplex PCR. Genomic DNA extracted from each cell subset was distributed evenly over all wells of several immunoSEQ 96-well plates, and each plate served as one replicate. For sorted subsets, approximately 200 ng of genomic DNA, equivalent to roughly 33,000 T cell genomes, went into each replicate PCR. The purified libraries were quantified using a Qubit 3.0 fluorometer, sized with a Bioanalyzer 2100, and then quantified again using the KAPA Library Quantification kit. A separate single-read 150-cycle Illumina NextSeq 550 flow cell was used to sequence each immunoSEQ 96-well plate. The published analysis was carried out like this. Because only junctional sequences without quality scores were contained in the immunoSEQ output, filtering matching that applied to full-length reads could not be performed. Sequences were annotated with PyIR, a Python wrapper for IgBLAST v1.9, and V/J genes and CDR3 were assigned using IMGT germline references. Reads were filtered out if the reads had weak V/J assignments (E-value above 1e-6), no CDR3, stop codons, out-of-frame junctions, or ambiguous translated residues. V3J clonotypes were defined by identical inferred V gene, J gene, and CDR3 amino acid sequence. Percentage overlap between repertoires was computed as shared unique clonotypes divided by the size of the smaller repertoire. Richness of each repertoire was evaluated using RTK rarefaction, the Chao1 estimator, and Recon v2.1 estimates of unobserved clonotypes. Generation probabilities for all TCRbeta clonotypes obtained by the gDNA method from a handful of donors were computed using OLGA. TCRdb re-hosts the immuneACCESS table, in-frame sequences only. Its copies lack some clones; in the studies checked, an unresolved V gene accounts for under half of them, and the cause for the rest is not known. D and trimming come from the DNA, and the V and J calls and clone size come from that table. The table for this sample lists nearly 1 million clones; approximately 76% of them were counted only once. The ten largest clones represent nearly 1.5% of the sample.

Specimen: memory CD4+ T cells sorted from blood. The label giving this sample's cell subset or site can be read as: CD45RA-negative fraction. The sequence is built from TRBV5-4 and TRBJ2-7, and 8 junction bases match TRBD1. This clonotype was sampled from a man younger than 35 in good health. The DNA is TGTGCCAGCAGCACTACAACAGGGGGGAGAGAGCAGTACTTC. It encodes CASSTTTGGREQYF. The full variable domain, completed from the reference TRBV5-4 and TRBJ2-7 proteins outside the CDR3, reads ETGVTQSPTHLIKTRGQQVTLRCSSQSGHNTVSWYQQALGQGPQFIFQYYREEENGRGNFPPRFSGLQFPNYSSELNVNALELDDSALYLCASSTTTGGREQYFGPGTRLTVT.